This TCR beta chain came from a study of T cell changes during pregnancy in multiple sclerosis. Profiled with immunoSEQ multiplex PCR; TCRdb holds only in-frame clones, not every one. The table lists about 110,000 clones, about 90% of them singletons. This clone showed up just once. The origin of this receptor is a female donor in good health, enrolled as a control in a pregnancy study. Sequences were derived from peripheral blood, sampled in the third trimester of pregnancy.

CDR3 region: CASSLLPGQGTNEKLFF. CDR3 bases: TGTGCCAGCAGCTTACTTCCGGGACAGGGAACTAATGAAAAACTGTTTTTT. This chain connects TRBV7-2 to TRBJ1-4; 9 bases line up with TRBD1. Per germline, CDR1 SGHTA and CDR2 FQGNSA. The CDR3 runs to 17 residues. V was clipped by 2 bases and J by 1 base; unmatched bases: 5.